This T cell receptor (beta chain) came from a study of cytomegalovirus exposure and HLA in healthy donors. Study-level background: The roughly 120 million unique TCR beta sequences, from about 180 million T cells, were found by an earlier analysis.

Points from the study as a whole: TCR beta sequences reportedly predicted the HLA-A and HLA-B alleles of most subjects accurately.

Deletions cut 3 bases from V and 4 bases from J, with 12 bases between. CDR1 and CDR2 from the germline V gene are GTSNPN and SVGIG (reference sequence). CDR3 size: 14 residues. The PCR used 60 Vbeta and 13 Jbeta primers. The assay was immunoSEQ multiplex PCR, and TCRdb's table has in-frame clones only and misses some. The sample consists of tens of thousands of clones, less than 85% of them appearing once. A word on this clone: The antigen is not known.

Sequenced material: PBMCs. V is TRBV30 and J is TRBJ2-2; no reliable D call. The TCR sequence derives from a woman aged 25 to 39 in good health and CMV-seropositive. The CDR3 DNA follows: TGTGCCTGGAGAACCATCCCGGGCACCGGGGAGCTGTTTTTT. It specifies CAWRTIPGTGELFF.